This entry is about one T cell receptor beta chain. Under the authors' procedure: Estimates of nucleated cell counts were drawn from the amplification of reference gene primers. The repertoire was sequenced with immunoSEQ multiplex PCR; TCRdb's copy has only in-frame clones and lacks some. The D gene and trimming were derived from the DNA, and the V and J assignments and clone size from that table. The profile shows over 200,000 clones, 70% to 90% of them singletons. This entry comes from a study of blood T cell repertoires in COVID-19. Germline V gene data show CDR1 as MNHEY and CDR2 as SMNVEV (reference sequence). Trimming took 7 bases from V and 4 from J; bases not matched to a gene: 9. This CDR3 spans 15 amino acids.

The receptor's source is a man aged 80 or over with acute or convalescent COVID-19. The source material was peripheral blood. This chain connects TRBV27 to TRBJ2-1; TRBD2 agrees at 8 bases. CDR3 amino acids: CASTTGGRRYNEQFF. CDR3 nucleotides: TGTGCCAGCACGACTGGCGGGAGGAGATACAATGAGCAGTTCTTC.